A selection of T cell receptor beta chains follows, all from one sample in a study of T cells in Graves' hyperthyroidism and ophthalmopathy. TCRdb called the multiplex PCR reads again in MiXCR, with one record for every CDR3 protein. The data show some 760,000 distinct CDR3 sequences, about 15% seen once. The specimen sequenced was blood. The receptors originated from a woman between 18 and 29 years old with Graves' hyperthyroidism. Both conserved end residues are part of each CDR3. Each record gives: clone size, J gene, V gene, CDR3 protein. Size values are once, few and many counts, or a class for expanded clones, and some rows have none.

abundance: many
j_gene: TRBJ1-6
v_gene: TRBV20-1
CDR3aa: CSARDGQENFGSPLHF

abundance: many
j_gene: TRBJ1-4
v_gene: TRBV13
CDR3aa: CASSQARDKLFF

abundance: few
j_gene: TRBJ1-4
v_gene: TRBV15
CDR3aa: CATSRVGETDNEKLFF

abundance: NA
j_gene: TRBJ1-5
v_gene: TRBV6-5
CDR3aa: CASSYAQVNQPQHF

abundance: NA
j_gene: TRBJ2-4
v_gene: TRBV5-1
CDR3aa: CASSSGTHIAKNIQYF

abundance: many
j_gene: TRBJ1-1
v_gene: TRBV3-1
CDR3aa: CASSQEGRRNTEAFF

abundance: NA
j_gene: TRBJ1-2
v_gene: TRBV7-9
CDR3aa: CASSSAAGYGYTF

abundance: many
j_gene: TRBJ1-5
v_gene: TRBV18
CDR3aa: CASSPQDSQNQPQHF

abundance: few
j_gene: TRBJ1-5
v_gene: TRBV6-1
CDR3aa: CASKASISNQPQHF

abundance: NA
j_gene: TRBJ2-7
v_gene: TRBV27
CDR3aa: CASQSTGTSYEQYF

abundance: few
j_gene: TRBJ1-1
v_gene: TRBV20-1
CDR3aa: CSASSFLIETNTEAFF

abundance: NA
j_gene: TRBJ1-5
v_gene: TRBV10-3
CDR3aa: CAIARDSNQPQHF

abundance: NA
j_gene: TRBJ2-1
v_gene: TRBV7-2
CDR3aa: CASSLLTNEQFF

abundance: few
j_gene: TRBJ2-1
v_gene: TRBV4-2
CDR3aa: CASSQVRSTEQFF

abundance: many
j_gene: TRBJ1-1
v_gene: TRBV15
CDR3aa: CATSRVANTEAFF

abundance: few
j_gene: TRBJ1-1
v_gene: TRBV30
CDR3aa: CAWNRVRDTEAFF

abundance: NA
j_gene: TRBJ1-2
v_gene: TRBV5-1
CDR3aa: CASSLGDSGYGYTF

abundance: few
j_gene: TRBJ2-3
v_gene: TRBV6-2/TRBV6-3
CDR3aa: CASSPSSPTDTQYF